The 30 T cell receptor beta chains listed next were all sequenced from one sample in a study of regulatory T cells in long-lasting Graves disease. Time point here: persistent/refractory GD, antithyroid drugs over 5 years with positive TRAb. With RNA extracted from PBMCs as input, the TCR library was made. In building TCR beta libraries, iRepertoire HTBI primers were used together with Arm-PCR of CDR3 regions. TCRdb ran MiXCR on the multiplex PCR reads and lists one entry per CDR3 protein. The profile covers hundreds of thousands of distinct CDR3 sequences, with about 20% appearing a single time and just under 30% taken by the ten largest. The sequencing used peripheral blood mononuclear cells (PBMCs), collected when the disease was refractory, from a patient treated with antithyroid drugs. The receptors shown here come from a female donor with Graves disease.

The chain links TRBV19 to TRBJ2-7, with 9 bases aligning to TRBD1. The V gene end was trimmed by 11 bases and the J gene end by 1 base; junction bases not matched to a gene: 6. This CDR3 comprises 13 residues. Per the germline V gene, CDR1 is LNHDA and CDR2 is SQIVND (reference sequence). This CDR3 reads CAGTGTGSYEQYF. The CDR3 region has the DNA TGTGCCGGGACCGGGACAGGGTCCTACGAGCAGTACTTC.

This clonotype was detected many times. This rearrangement joins TRBV6-1 to TRBJ1-1, with D unclear. Trimming pared 4 bases from V and 1 base from J, leaving 10 bases between. This CDR3 spans 14 amino acids. Germline values: CDR1 MNHNS, CDR2 SASEGT. The CDR3 nucleotides are TGTGCCAGCAGTGGACGTCCAGAGAACACTGAAGCTTTCTTT. It yields the protein CASSGRPENTEAFF.

V and J are TRBV7-8 and TRBJ2-5, with D possibly called TRBD1 or TRBD2 (5 bases each). Germline CDR1 reads SGHVS; CDR2 reads FQNEAQ. Trimming left V 1 base short and J 0 bases short, with 18 bases between. The CDR3 is made up of 18 amino acids. CDR3 nucleotide sequence: TGTGCCAGCAGCTTAGGGCATGAGTGGGGGAAAGACCAAGAGACCCAGTACTTC. Protein: CASSLGHEWGKDQETQYF.

This clonotype was seen repeatedly, ten times or more. The chain carries TRBV6-1 and TRBJ1-2, with 11 nucleotides matching TRBD1. Germline-derived CDR1 and CDR2 are MNHNS and SASEGT. This CDR3 region has 13 residues. The trim removed 6 bases at V and 7 bases at J, leaving 4 bases unmatched. CDR3 in DNA: TGTGCCAGCAGGCTCGGGACAGGGGGTGGCTACACCTTC. Translated: CASRLGTGGGYTF.

A few counts support this clonotype. The rearrangement links TRBV5-1 to TRBJ1-6; D gene unclear. In germline, CDR1 is SGHRS, CDR2 YFSETQ. This CDR3 has 14 residues. V was clipped by 0 bases and J by 13 bases, with 14 bases between them. The DNA of the CDR3 is TGCGCCAGCAGCTTGGGGGTCCCGGGAGAGCCCCTCCACTTT. It codes for CASSLGVPGEPLHF.

V is TRBV27 and J is TRBJ2-7; the D gene is possibly TRBD1 (5 bases). The V gene's germline CDR1 is MNHEY and CDR2 SMNVEV (reference sequence). The CDR3 length is 14 residues. Between the trimmed V and J ends, which lost 0 bases and 4 bases, there was a span of 10 bases. The CDR3: CASSLSSRVYEQYF. CDR3 in DNA: TGTGCCAGCAGTTTATCGTCCAGGGTTTACGAGCAGTACTTC.

The chain couples TRBV5-1 to TRBJ2-5, with 8 bases aligning to TRBD1. The CDR3 length is 14 residues. Germline CDR1 reads SGHRS; CDR2 reads YFSETQ. V trimming: 6 bases; J trimming: 10 bases; junction bases outside the gene matches: 14. The CDR3 sequence: CASKSTGGFKGQYF. In DNA, the CDR3 is TGCGCCAGCAAATCAACAGGGGGGTTCAAGGGCCAGTACTTC.

In its sample, this clonotype was seen a few times. The gene calls are TRBV10-1 and TRBJ1-6; the match to TRBD1 covers 7 bases. Per the germline V gene, CDR1 is WNHNN and CDR2 is SYGVQD (reference sequence). The J segment lost 7 bases and the V segment lost 8 bases, leaving 2 bases of the junction unmatched. The CDR3 has 12 residues. CDR3 sequence: CASGTANSPLHF. The CDR3 DNA reads TGCGCCAGCGGGACAGCGAATTCACCCCTCCACTTT.

This CDR3 reads CASSRDFLTDYEQYF. Here the CDR3 DNA reads TGTGCCAGCAGCCGGGACTTCCTGACCGACTACGAGCAGTACTTC. The genes are TRBV7-2 and TRBJ2-7; weak D call: TRBD2 (6 bases). Germline CDR1 SGHTA, CDR2 FQGNSA. This CDR3 region has 15 residues. V gave up 5 bases and J gave up 3 bases, with 17 bases separating them.

This clonotype was detected a few times. The V gene is TRBV14, the J gene TRBJ2-7, with D uncertain. CDR1 and CDR2 from the germline V gene are SGHDN and FVKESK. V was clipped by 0 bases and J by 13 bases, with 10 bases between them. The CDR3 covers 11 residues. The CDR3: CASSQEGSFYF. The CDR3 coding sequence is TGTGCCAGCAGCCAAGAGGGATCCTTCTACTTC.

On this clonotype itself: Here the CDR3 omits its conserved ending phenylalanine or tryptophan, so a read error is the likely source. This chain's CDR3 is CASSLWGQGSGANVLTS. CDR3 bases: TGTGCCAGCAGTTTATGGGGACAGGGGTCTGGGGCCAACGTCCTGACTTCC. The chain has TRBV28 and TRBJ2-6, with 10 nucleotides matching TRBD1. This CDR3 has 17 amino acids. CDR1 and CDR2 from the germline V gene are MDHEN and SYDVKM. Germline trimming cut 0 bases from V and 1 base from J; bases unmatched to any gene: 0.

This clonotype appeared many times. The CDR3: CASSSYIGHSGNTIYF. The DNA of the CDR3 is TGTGCCAGCAGCTCGTATATAGGACACTCTGGAAACACCATATATTTT. The chain uses TRBV11-2 and TRBJ1-3, with D maybe TRBD1 (5 bases). This CDR3 has 16 amino acids. V was clipped by 4 bases and J by 0 bases, with 13 bases between them. Germline values: CDR1 SGHAT, CDR2 FQNNGV.

The sample holds a few counts of this clonotype. This sequence joins TRBV28 and TRBJ1-3; D is ambiguous. CDR3 length: 14 amino acids. V lost 6 bases to trimming and J lost 1 base, with 10 bases between them. Germline CDR1 is MDHEN and CDR2 is SYDVKM. This CDR3 is CASSRGGSGNTIYF. CDR3 DNA: TGTGCCAGCAGCCGGGGAGGTTCTGGAAACACCATATATTTT.

Worth noting for this clonotype: Relative to the germline gene, one junction end is altered; a read error may explain this. The chain couples TRBV7-3 to TRBJ1-1; D not resolved. Germline V CDR1 and CDR2: SGHTA, FQGTGA. This CDR3 is built from 13 residues. The CDR3 protein is CASSYLVNTKAFF. The DNA for the CDR3 is TGTGCCAGCAGCTACCTGGTGAACACTAAAGCTTTCTTT.

This clonotype was counted ten times or more. The CDR3 DNA is TGTGCCAGCTCACCGTTAGCGGGATCCTACGAGCAGTACTTC. Protein sequence: CASSPLAGSYEQYF. The V and J genes are TRBV18 and TRBJ2-7; 8 positions match TRBD2. The CDR3 totals 14 residues. Trimming at V came to 3 bases and at J to 1 base, leaving 2 bases not matched to a gene. Germline V gene sequence: CDR1 KGHSH, CDR2 LQKENI.

V is TRBV19 and J is TRBJ1-1, with TRBD1 identical over 7 bases. Germline V gene sequence: CDR1 LNHDA, CDR2 SQIVND (reference sequence). The CDR3 consists of 14 residues. J gave up 4 bases and V 5 bases, and 7 bases lay outside the gene matches. The DNA for the CDR3 is TGTGCCAGTAGTCAACAGGGGATGGGCACTGAAGCTTTCTTT. It yields the protein CASSQQGMGTEAFF.

In its sample, this clonotype was seen a few times. J is TRBJ2-2 and V is TRBV6-4; D call uncertain. The ends were cut back, 5 bases at V and 7 bases at J, with 8 bases in the middle. The CDR3 covers 12 residues. Per the germline V gene, CDR1 is MRHNA and CDR2 is SNTAGT. The CDR3 sequence is CASSSLGGELFF. The CDR3 coding sequence is TGTGCCAGCAGTTCCCTCGGCGGGGAGCTGTTTTTT.

V is TRBV5-1 and J is TRBJ2-4; possibly TRBD1 for D (6 bases). This CDR3 region has 14 residues. Trimming took 1 base from V and 9 from J, leaving 14 bases between them. CDR1 and CDR2 from the germline V gene are SGHRS and YFSETQ. The CDR3 spells CASSLQDSASIQYF. The CDR3 DNA is TGCGCCAGCAGCTTGCAGGACAGCGCAAGCATTCAGTACTTC.

The chain is built from TRBV12-3 or TRBV12-4 and TRBJ2-3; D is possibly TRBD2 (5 bases). V dropped 8 bases and J dropped 2 bases, with 20 bases sitting between them. This CDR3 is built from 16 residues. DNA for the CDR3: TGTGCCAGCCGAGAGAGCTATACTAGGATCACAGATACGCAGTATTTT. It translates to CASRESYTRITDTQYF.

This clonotype showed up many times. The chain carries TRBV15 and TRBJ1-6; 10 bases agree with TRBD1. In germline, CDR1 is LNHNV, CDR2 YYDKDF (reference sequence). V dropped 3 bases and J dropped 10; count of bases not matched to a gene: 3. The CDR3 extends over 14 amino acids. CDR3: CATSSGQGGSPLHF. The CDR3 nucleotides read TGTGCCACCAGCAGTGGACAGGGGGGGTCACCCCTCCACTTT.

With respect to this clonotype: This sequence is one base from a far larger clone and is likely a read error. This chain uses TRBV2 with TRBJ2-7, with D perhaps TRBD1 (5 bases). Germline assignment: CDR1 SNHLY and CDR2 FYNNEI. The CDR3 sequence is 14 residues long. The CDR3 protein is CASSKGKGPYEQHF. The CDR3 DNA sequence: TGTGCCAGCAGTAAAGGGAAGGGGCCCTACGAGCAGCACTTC. The entire variable domain, with the rest obtained from reference TRBV2 and TRBJ2-7, is as follows: EPEVTQTPSHQVTQMGQEVILRCVPISNHLYFYWYRQILGQKVEFLVSFYNNEISEKSEIFDDQFSVERPDGSNFTLKIRSTKLEDSAMYFCASSKGKGPYEQHFGPGTRLTVT.

In its sample, this clonotype was seen a few times. The V call is TRBV6-2 or TRBV6-3, the J call TRBJ1-3; D may be TRBD1 (5 bases). The ends were cut back, 7 bases at V and 1 base at J, with 11 bases in the middle. From germline, CDR1 is MNHEY and CDR2 SVGEGT. The CDR3 totals 14 residues. The CDR3 bases are TGTGCCAGCATCGACAGAAGGTCTGGAAACACCATATATTTT. This codes for CASIDRRSGNTIYF.

At least ten counts were recorded for this clonotype. The rearrangement joins TRBV12-3 or TRBV12-4 to TRBJ1-6, with TRBD1 matching 7 bases. Trimming at V came to 4 bases and at J to 7 bases, leaving 7 bases not matched to a gene. There are 15 residues in the CDR3. In nucleotides, the CDR3 is TGTGCCAGCAGTTCTAGACAGGGTTGGAATTCACCCCTCCACTTT. Amino acids: CASSSRQGWNSPLHF.

Worth noting for this clonotype: The junction differs from germline at one of its ends, possibly a read error. This rearrangement joins TRBV7-9 to TRBJ2-1; D perhaps matches TRBD2 (5 bases). The CDR3 is 13 residues long. Germline V CDR1 and CDR2: SEHNR, FQNEAQ (reference sequence). CDR3 sequence (DNA): TGTGCCAGCAGCTTAGTCCGGGTCGCTGGGCTAGCCTTC. This translates into CASSLVRVAGLAF.

This clonotype showed up many times. CDR3 residues: CAWTLGGQNYGYTF. Here the CDR3 DNA reads TGTGCCTGGACCCTTGGGGGACAGAACTATGGCTACACCTTC. The chain combines TRBV30 with TRBJ1-2; TRBD1 agrees at 7 bases. The V gene end was trimmed by 4 bases and the J gene end by 2 bases; junction bases not matched to a gene: 7. This CDR3 is 14 amino acids long. CDR1 GTSNPN and CDR2 SVGIG come from the germline V gene (reference sequence).

This clonotype was observed at least ten times. The gene calls are TRBV18 and TRBJ2-5; D is unclear. Germline loops: CDR1 KGHSH, CDR2 LQKENI. Trimming removed 8 bases from V and 5 bases from J, with 9 bases in between. The CDR3 spans 11 residues. CDR3 coding DNA: TGTGCCAGCAGCCCCCGGGAGACCCAGTACTTC. It yields the protein CASSPRETQYF.

V gene TRBV20-1 combines with J gene TRBJ2-7; maybe TRBD2 (7 bases). The CDR3 runs 14 residues. V shed 1 base and J shed 3 bases, with 13 bases lying between them. Per germline, CDR1 DFQATT and CDR2 SNEGSKA (reference sequence). CDR3 sequence (DNA): TGCAGTGCTAGAGGGGCGGGGGCCAACTACGAGCAGTACTTC. It translates to CSARGAGANYEQYF.

This clonotype was detected many times. The chain uses TRBV7-8 and TRBJ1-1; 8 bases line up with TRBD1. Germline-derived CDR1 and CDR2 are SGHVS and FQNEAQ. The CDR3 runs 13 residues. The trim removed 5 bases at V and 6 bases at J, leaving 5 bases unmatched. DNA of the CDR3: TGTGCCAGCAGCCTCCTCAGGGGGCCTGAAGCTTTCTTT. It codes for CASSLLRGPEAFF.

The V call is TRBV20-1, the J call TRBJ1-3, with a weak D call TRBD1 (5 bases). The CDR3 consists of 14 residues. The ends were cut back, 6 bases at V and 1 base at J, with 13 bases in the middle. Germline CDR1 DFQATT, CDR2 SNEGSKA (reference sequence). CDR3 DNA: TGCAGTGCCACGGGACGGCCGTCTGGAAACACCATATATTTT. Its translation is CSATGRPSGNTIYF.

The sample holds a few counts of this clonotype. This chain joins TRBV4-1 and TRBJ1-5; 8 nucleotides align to TRBD1. Germline CDR1 is MGHRA and CDR2 is YSYEKL. This CDR3 is 15 amino acids long. The V gene end was trimmed by 3 bases and the J gene end by 5 bases; junction bases not matched to a gene: 6. CDR3 region: CASSQWDRIDQPQHF. CDR3 bases: TGCGCCAGCAGCCAGTGGGACAGGATCGATCAGCCCCAGCATTTT.